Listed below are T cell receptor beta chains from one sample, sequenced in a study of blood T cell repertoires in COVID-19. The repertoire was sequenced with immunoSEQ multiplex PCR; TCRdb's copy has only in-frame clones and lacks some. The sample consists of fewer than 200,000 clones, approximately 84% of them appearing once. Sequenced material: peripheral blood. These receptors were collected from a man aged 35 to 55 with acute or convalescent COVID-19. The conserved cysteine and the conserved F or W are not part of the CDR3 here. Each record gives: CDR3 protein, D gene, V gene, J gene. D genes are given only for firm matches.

ASSESVIGTGGADTQY	TRBD1	TRBV6-1	TRBJ2-3
ASSTYPGIYNEQF	-	TRBV18	TRBJ2-1
ASSYPTQTGTDLPHYEQY	TRBD1	TRBV6-2/TRBV6-3	TRBJ2-7
ASSLSVGGTQY	-	TRBV11-2	TRBJ2-3
ASSMRKETGANVLT	-	TRBV19	TRBJ2-6
ASRGLQGTQY	-	TRBV27	TRBJ2-5
ASSFNTDTQY	-	TRBV5-6	TRBJ2-3
ASSLDVGAEKLF	-	TRBV7-2	TRBJ1-4
ASSRTQNTEAF	-	TRBV28	TRBJ1-1
ASSSPDRGDPQPQH	TRBD1	TRBV6-2/TRBV6-3	TRBJ1-5
ASSLRLAGDYEQY	TRBD2	TRBV3-1/TRBV3-2	TRBJ2-7
ASSLWTATNEKLF	-	TRBV28	TRBJ1-4
ASSPNPDRNTEAF	-	TRBV18	TRBJ1-1
ASSIDSNTGELF	-	TRBV7-3	TRBJ2-2
ASSGRGLGETQY	TRBD1	TRBV7-8	TRBJ2-5
ASSLGGFNSNQPQH	-	TRBV28	TRBJ1-5
ASSLVGGEYNEQF	-	TRBV13	TRBJ2-1